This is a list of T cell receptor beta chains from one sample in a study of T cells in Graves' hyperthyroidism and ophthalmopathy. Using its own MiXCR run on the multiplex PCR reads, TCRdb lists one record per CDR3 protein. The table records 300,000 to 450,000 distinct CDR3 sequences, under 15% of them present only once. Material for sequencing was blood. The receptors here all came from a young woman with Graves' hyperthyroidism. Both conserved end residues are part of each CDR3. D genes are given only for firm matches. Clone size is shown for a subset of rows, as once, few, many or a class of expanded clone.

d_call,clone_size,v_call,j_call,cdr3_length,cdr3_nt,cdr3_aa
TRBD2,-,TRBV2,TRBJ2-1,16,TGTGCCAGCAGTGAAGCGACGGGAGGCCCCTACAATGAGCAGTTCTTC,CASSEATGGPYNEQFF
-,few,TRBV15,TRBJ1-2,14,TGTGCCACCAGGCCGATCGGTCGGGACTATGGCTACACCTTC,CATRPIGRDYGYTF
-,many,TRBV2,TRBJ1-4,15,TGTGCCAGCAGGGGGTGGGGAGCAACTAATGAAAAACTGTTTTTT,CASRGWGATNEKLFF
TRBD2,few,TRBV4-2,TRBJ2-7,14,TGTGCCAGCAGCCAAGATACTAGCGGTTACGAGCAGTACTTC,CASSQDTSGYEQYF
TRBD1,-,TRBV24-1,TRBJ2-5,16,TGTGCCACCAGTGAGACCGGGACAGCGGTTCGGGAGACCCAGTACTTC,CATSETGTAVRETQYF
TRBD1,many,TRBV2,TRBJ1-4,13,TGTGCCAGCACCTGGGACAGGCGGGAAAAACTGTTTTTT,CASTWDRREKLFF
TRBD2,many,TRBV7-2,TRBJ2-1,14,TGTGCCAGCGGGCTAGCGGGATCCTACAATGAGCAGTTCTTC,CASGLAGSYNEQFF
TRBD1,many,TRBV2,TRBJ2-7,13,TGTGCCAGCGTTGAGGGACAGCCCTACGAGCAGTACTTC,CASVEGQPYEQYF
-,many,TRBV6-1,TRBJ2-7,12,TGTGCCAGCAAGCAGGGGACTTACGAGCAGTACTTC,CASKQGTYEQYF
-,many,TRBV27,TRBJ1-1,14,TGTGCCAGCAGTTTAAGGAGGGCGAGGACTGAAGCTTTCTTT,CASSLRRARTEAFF
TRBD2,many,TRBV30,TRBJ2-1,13,TGTGCCTGGACTAGCGGGATGGTCAATGAGCAGTTCTTC,CAWTSGMVNEQFF
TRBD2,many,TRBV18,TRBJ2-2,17,TGTGCCAGCTCACCAACCCTAGCGGGAGCGAACACCGGGGAGCTGTTTTTT,CASSPTLAGANTGELFF
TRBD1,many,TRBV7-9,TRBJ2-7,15,TGTGCCAGCAGCTTCGGGACAGGGCTTTTCTACGAGCAGTACTTC,CASSFGTGLFYEQYF
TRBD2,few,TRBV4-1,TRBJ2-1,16,TGCGCCAGCAGCCAGACACCGGGACTAGCATACAATGAGCAGTTCTTC,CASSQTPGLAYNEQFF
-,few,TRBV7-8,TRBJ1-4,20,TGTGCCAGCAGCTTAGGTGTTGGTGTGGAGGGGACTACCACTAATGAAAAACTGTTTTTT,CASSLGVGVEGTTTNEKLFF
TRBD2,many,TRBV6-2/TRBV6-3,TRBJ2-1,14,TGTGCCAGCAGTCAGGGACTAGGGGCTTCTGAGCAGTTCTTC,CASSQGLGASEQFF
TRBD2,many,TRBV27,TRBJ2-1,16,TGTGCCAGCAGTTTAAAGCGGGAAAGCTCCTACAATGAGCAGTTCTTC,CASSLKRESSYNEQFF
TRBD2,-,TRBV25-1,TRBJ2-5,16,TGTGCCAGCAACCGAAGGCCTAGCGGGAGTAGAGAGACCCAGTACTTC,CASNRRPSGSRETQYF
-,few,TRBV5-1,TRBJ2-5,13,TGCGCCAGCAGCTTGGCAACGGTCCAGACCCAGTACTTC,CASSLATVQTQYF
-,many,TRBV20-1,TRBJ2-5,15,TGCAGTGCTAGAGATCTTATGACGTACCAAGAGACCCAGTACTTC,CSARDLMTYQETQYF
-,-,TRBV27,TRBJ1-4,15,TGTGCCAGCAGTTTACTGGCAGCTTCTAATGAAAAACTGTTTTTT,CASSLLAASNEKLFF
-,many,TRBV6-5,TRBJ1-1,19,TGTGCCAGCAGTTACCGTTCCCTAGAATTTAAACCACCGGGCACTGAAGCTTTCTTT,CASSYRSLEFKPPGTEAFF
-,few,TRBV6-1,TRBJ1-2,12,TGTGCCAGCAGGCGTGCCCAAGATGGCTACACCTTC,CASRRAQDGYTF
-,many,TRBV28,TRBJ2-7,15,TGTGCCAGCAGTTTAATCGACCAGGGGAGGTACGAGCAGTACTTC,CASSLIDQGRYEQYF
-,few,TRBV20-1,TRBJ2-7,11,TGCAGTGCCTCGGACACGCTCGAGCAGTACTTC,CSASDTLEQYF
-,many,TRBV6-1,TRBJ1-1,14,TGTGCCAGCCGCACAGGGCGGGCGAACACTGAAGCTTTCTTT,CASRTGRANTEAFF
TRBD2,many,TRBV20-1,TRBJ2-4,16,TGCAGTGCTGTCTCATCGGCGGGAGATGGCAAAAACATTCAGTACTTC,CSAVSSAGDGKNIQYF
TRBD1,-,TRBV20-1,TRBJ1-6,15,TGCAGTGCTAGAGATCCGAGACAGGGGGATTCACCCCTCCACTTT,CSARDPRQGDSPLHF
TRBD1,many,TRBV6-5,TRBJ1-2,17,TGTGCCAGCAGTTACCAACGGACAGGGTTTGGGCTACATGGCTACACCTTC,CASSYQRTGFGLHGYTF
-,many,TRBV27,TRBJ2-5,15,TGTGCCAGCCCGACTTTGACAGGACTTCAAGAGACCCAGTACTTC,CASPTLTGLQETQYF
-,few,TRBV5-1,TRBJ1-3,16,TGCGCCAGCAGCAAGAAAAAGGACTTCTCTGGAAACACCATATATTTT,CASSKKKDFSGNTIYF
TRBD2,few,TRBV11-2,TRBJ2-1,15,TGTGCCAGCGGCTTAAGCGGGAGGGCATTCAATGAGCAGTTCTTC,CASGLSGRAFNEQFF
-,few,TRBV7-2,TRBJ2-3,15,TGTGCCAGCAGCTCCTCCAACGGGCTCACAGATACGCAGTATTTT,CASSSSNGLTDTQYF
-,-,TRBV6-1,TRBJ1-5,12,TGTGCCAGCAGTGGAGGGGATCAGCCCCAGCATTTT,CASSGGDQPQHF
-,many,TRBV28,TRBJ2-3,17,TGTGCCAGCAGTTTAGCCGGACTGACCCCGATGGCAGATACGCAGTATTTT,CASSLAGLTPMADTQYF
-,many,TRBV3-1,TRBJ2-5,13,TGTGCCAGCAATCCTCAGGGAGCGGAGACCCAGTACTTC,CASNPQGAETQYF
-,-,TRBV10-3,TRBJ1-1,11,TGTGCCATCAGGGAGAACACTGAAGCTTTCTTT,CAIRENTEAFF
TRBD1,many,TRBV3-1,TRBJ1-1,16,TGTGCCAGCAGCCTACGAGGACAGGGTTCAGAGGCTGAAGCTTTCTTT,CASSLRGQGSEAEAFF
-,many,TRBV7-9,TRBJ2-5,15,TGTGCCAGCAGCTTAGGGGGGACGACTCAAGAGACCCAGTACTTC,CASSLGGTTQETQYF
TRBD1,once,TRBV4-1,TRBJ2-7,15,TGCGCCAGCAGTTTAACGGACAGGGGTTCCTACGAGCAGTACTTC,CASSLTDRGSYEQYF
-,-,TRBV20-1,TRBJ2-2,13,TGCAGTGCTGGTAGATCCCCCGGCGGGGAGCTGTTTTTT,CSAGRSPGGELFF
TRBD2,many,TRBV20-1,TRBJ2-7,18,TGCAGTGCTAGACGCAAACTAGCGGGAGGGATCCCCTCCTACGAGCAGTACTTC,CSARRKLAGGIPSYEQYF
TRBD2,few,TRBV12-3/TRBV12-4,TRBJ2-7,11,TGTGCCAGCAGCGGGAGGGACGAGCAGTACTTC,CASSGRDEQYF